What follows are 22 T cell receptor beta chains derived from one specimen sequenced in a study of cytomegalovirus exposure and HLA in healthy donors. Use of 60 Vbeta and 13 Jbeta primers characterized the PCR. Sequencing was performed with immunoSEQ multiplex PCR; in TCRdb, only in-frame clones are kept and a portion is missing. There are 75,000 to 100,000 clones in the sample; more than 70% occur only once, and 15% to 20% lies in the top ten. Sequenced material: PBMCs. The receptors come from a woman aged 55-69 years in good health and CMV-seropositive.

The V and J genes are TRBV11-3 and TRBJ1-1; TRBD1 matches at 7 bases. There are 13 residues in the CDR3. Germline CDR1 is SGHNT and CDR2 is YENEEA. Trimming cost V 4 bases and J 3 bases; bases outside gene matches: 2. As DNA, the CDR3 is TGTGCCAGCAGCTCCGACAGGGACACTGAAGCTTTCTTT. The encoded protein is CASSSDRDTEAFF.

This sequence joins TRBV9 and TRBJ1-3; the D gene is possibly TRBD1 (6 bases). The germline V and J ends were trimmed by 0 bases and 8 bases, with 15 bases remaining between them. Germline assignment: CDR1 SGDLS and CDR2 YYNGEE. The CDR3 runs to 15 residues. CDR3 DNA sequence: TGTGCCAGCAGCGTAGTTGGCAGGGGAGAGGACACCATATATTTT. It yields the protein CASSVVGRGEDTIYF.

This clone was counted only a few times. The rearrangement uses TRBV28 and TRBJ1-1; TRBD1 aligns across 9 bases. The V gene's germline CDR1 is MDHEN and CDR2 SYDVKM. This CDR3 is 12 amino acids long. The ends lost 5 bases at V and 9 bases at J; junction bases unmatched: 4. CDR3 DNA sequence: TGTGCCAGCAGTCAGACAGGGGGTCAAGCTTTCTTT. It codes for CASSQTGGQAFF.

The chain links TRBV7-2 to TRBJ2-2; 7 bases align to TRBD2. Germline values: CDR1 SGHTA, CDR2 FQGNSA. The CDR3 spans 14 residues. With 0 bases clipped from V and 5 bases from J, the junction kept 0 bases outside the gene matches. As DNA, the CDR3 is TGTGCCAGCAGCTTAGCCGGGGGGACCGGGGAGCTGTTTTTT. Protein sequence: CASSLAGGTGELFF.

The V gene is TRBV6-1, the J gene TRBJ1-2, with D uncertain. V was cut by 2 bases and J by 1 base, with 8 bases left in between. This CDR3 has 14 amino acids. CDR1 and CDR2 from the germline V gene are MNHNS and SASEGT. DNA of the CDR3: TGTGCCAGCAGTGAAACTACCGGTAACTATGGCTACACCTTC. Its translation is CASSETTGNYGYTF.

This clone was found many times. The rearrangement links TRBV28 to TRBJ2-1, with D maybe TRBD2 (6 bases). The CDR3 totals 15 residues. CDR1 and CDR2 from the germline V gene are MDHEN and SYDVKM. V was shortened by 2 bases and J by 0 bases, with 8 bases between the two germline ends. CDR3 DNA sequence: TGTGCCAGCAGTTTAGGGAGGAGCTCCTACAATGAGCAGTTCTTC. This codes for CASSLGRSSYNEQFF.

This clone was found once. The chain couples TRBV15 to TRBJ2-6, with D tentatively TRBD2 (6 bases). This CDR3 contains 15 residues. The germline V gene has CDR1 LNHNV and CDR2 YYDKDF (reference sequence). Trimming removed 5 bases at V and 4 bases at J, with 12 bases between. The CDR3: CATSGGSPGANVLTF. The CDR3 bases are TGTGCCACCAGCGGGGGGTCGCCCGGGGCCAACGTCCTGACTTTC.

The chain couples TRBV7-9 to TRBJ1-4, with unresolved D. CDR1 is SEHNR, CDR2 FQNEAQ, per germline (reference sequence). V was clipped by 5 bases and J by 0 bases, with 13 bases between them. The CDR3 is 16 residues long. CDR3 sequence: CASSASLGATNEKLFF. In DNA, the CDR3 is TGTGCCAGCAGCGCCTCCCTGGGAGCAACTAATGAAAAACTGTTTTTT.

Points on this clone: A read error likely explains this, since a far larger clone differs by one base. The chain carries TRBV6-6 and TRBJ1-5; TRBD1 matches at 7 bases. This CDR3 region has 14 residues. From germline, CDR1 is MNHNY and CDR2 SVGAGI (reference sequence). CDR3 in DNA: TGTGCCACCTCAACAGGGGACCTAAATCAGCCCCAGCCTTTT. This translates into CATSTGDLNQPQPF.

This clone was observed once. The V gene is TRBV9, the J gene TRBJ2-3; the D is unclear. V shed 0 bases and J shed 2 bases, with 7 bases lying between them. The CDR3 totals 14 residues. Germline V gene data show CDR1 as SGDLS and CDR2 as YYNGEE. This CDR3 reads CASSVGVSTDTQYF. As DNA, the CDR3 is TGTGCCAGCAGCGTAGGCGTCTCCACAGATACGCAGTATTTT.

The CDR3 loop is CASSWGVNQPQHF. The CDR3, as DNA: TGCGCCAGCAGTTGGGGCGTCAATCAGCCCCAGCATTTT. The rearrangement links TRBV5-1 to TRBJ1-5; tentative D call: TRBD1 (5 bases). V shed 5 bases and J shed 3 bases, with 9 bases lying between them. The germline V gene has CDR1 SGHRS and CDR2 YFSETQ. CDR3 length equals 13 residues.

This clone has at least ten counts. The rearrangement links TRBV7-9 to TRBJ2-1; 7 nucleotides agree with TRBD2. Germline CDR1 SEHNR, CDR2 FQNEAQ (reference sequence). CDR3 length: 15 amino acids. Trimming took 5 bases from V and 5 from J; bases not matched to a gene: 9. CDR3 DNA sequence: TGTGCCAGCAGCCCAGGAGTGGGAGGGGACAATGAGCAGTTCTTC. Encoded protein: CASSPGVGGDNEQFF.

CDR3 DNA: TGTGCCAGCAGCCCCCCCGGGACTAGCGGGAGGTGGGAAGAGACCCAGTACTTC. It specifies CASSPPGTSGRWEETQYF. The rearrangement joins TRBV7-9 to TRBJ2-5; TRBD2 agrees at 15 bases. CDR1 and CDR2 (germline): SEHNR, FQNEAQ (reference sequence). Trimming removed 5 bases from V and 3 bases from J; junction bases left unmatched: 10. The CDR3 spans 18 residues.

The chain joins TRBV10-1 to TRBJ2-2; 10 bases map to TRBD2. The CDR3 has 16 amino acids. Germline V gene data show CDR1 as WNHNN and CDR2 as SYGVQD (reference sequence). V dropped 4 bases and J dropped 7; count of bases not matched to a gene: 9. The CDR3 DNA sequence: TGCGCCAGCAGTGCGGCTAGCGGGAGTCCGGTCGGGGAGCTGTTTTTT. Its protein is CASSAASGSPVGELFF.

The CDR3 DNA follows: TGTGCCAGCAGTTGGGTGGGCCTGGGCGAAAAACTGTTTTTT. Protein sequence: CASSWVGLGEKLFF. This chain links TRBV28 with TRBJ1-4, with D hard to call. This CDR3 is built from 14 residues. Germline values: CDR1 MDHEN, CDR2 SYDVKM. The germline V and J ends were trimmed by 4 bases and 8 bases, with 14 bases remaining between them.

The chain employs TRBV6-6 and TRBJ2-1; no firm D call. Germline CDR1 is MNHNY and CDR2 is SVGAGI (reference sequence). V gave up 5 bases and J gave up 5 bases, with 10 bases separating them. The length of the CDR3 is 13 residues. The CDR3 is CASSPNSNNEQFF. The CDR3 DNA reads as TGTGCCAGCAGTCCAAACAGCAACAATGAGCAGTTCTTC.

This chain connects TRBV7-3 to TRBJ1-1; D gene unclear. V lost 4 bases and J 1 base, leaving 7 bases between the germline ends. CDR1 is SGHTA and CDR2 is FQGTGA in the germline V gene. The CDR3 has 13 amino acids. This CDR3 is CASSSRWNTEAFF. The CDR3 nucleotides are TGTGCCAGCAGCTCCAGATGGAACACTGAAGCTTTCTTT.

This clone was detected only once. DNA for the CDR3: TGTGCCAGTAGTATTGGCGGGGGGGAAACCTACGAGCAGTACTTC. Its protein is CASSIGGGETYEQYF. The chain recombines TRBV19 with TRBJ2-7, with 9 bases identical to TRBD2. V lost 3 bases to trimming and J lost 2 bases; unmatched junction nucleotides: 5. CDR3 size: 15 residues. The germline V gene has CDR1 LNHDA and CDR2 SQIVND (reference sequence).

In its sample, this clone was seen once. The chain couples TRBV29-1 to TRBJ2-5; 12 nucleotides line up with TRBD2. The V and J ends lost 6 bases and 5 bases, in that order; junction bases with no gene match: 10. CDR3 length equals 15 residues. The germline V gene encodes CDR1 SQVTM and CDR2 ANQGSEA. The CDR3 DNA reads TGCAGCGTACAACCTAGCGGGAGGGCGTCGGAGACCCAGTACTTC. Translated, it gives CSVQPSGRASETQYF.

This chain's CDR3 is CASRQGMTSWAGELFF. DNA of the CDR3: TGTGCCAGCCGGCAGGGGATGACGAGTTGGGCCGGGGAGCTGTTTTTT. The chain carries TRBV5-8 and TRBJ2-2; maybe TRBD1 (6 bases). There are 16 residues in the CDR3. Per germline, CDR1 SGHTS and CDR2 YDEGEE. V dropped 7 bases and J dropped 6 bases, with 22 bases sitting between them. Full variable domain (remainder filled in from reference TRBV5-8 and TRBJ2-2): EAGVTQSPTHLIKTRGQQATLRCSPISGHTSVYWYQQALGLGLQFLLWYDEGEERNRGNFPPRFSGRQFPNYSSELNVNALELEDSALYLCASRQGMTSWAGELFFGEGSRLTVL.

The table lists this clone with a few counts. The chain employs TRBV5-6 and TRBJ2-7; D might be TRBD2 (6 bases). The CDR3 has 13 amino acids. Germline loops: CDR1 SGHDT, CDR2 YYEEEE. Trimming removed 0 bases from V and 8 bases from J, with 12 bases in between. The CDR3 loop is CASSLVEGRKQYF. The CDR3, as DNA: TGTGCCAGCAGCTTGGTGGAGGGACGGAAGCAGTACTTC.

The chain is built from TRBV30 and TRBJ1-2; a weak D match, TRBD1 (6 bases). V dropped 4 bases and J dropped 1 base, with 13 bases sitting between them. Germline CDR1 GTSNPN, CDR2 SVGIG (reference sequence). CDR3 length: 14 residues. CDR3 DNA sequence: TGTGCCTGGAATCAGGGGAGGGGTAACTATGGCTACACCTTC. Its translation is CAWNQGRGNYGYTF. Drawing the rest from reference TRBV30 and TRBJ1-2, the complete variable domain is SQTIHQWPATLVQPVGSPLSLECTVEGTSNPNLYWYRQAAGRGLQLLFYSVGIGQISSEVPQNLSASRPQDRQFILSSKKLLLSDSGFYLCAWNQGRGNYGYTFGSGTRLTVV.